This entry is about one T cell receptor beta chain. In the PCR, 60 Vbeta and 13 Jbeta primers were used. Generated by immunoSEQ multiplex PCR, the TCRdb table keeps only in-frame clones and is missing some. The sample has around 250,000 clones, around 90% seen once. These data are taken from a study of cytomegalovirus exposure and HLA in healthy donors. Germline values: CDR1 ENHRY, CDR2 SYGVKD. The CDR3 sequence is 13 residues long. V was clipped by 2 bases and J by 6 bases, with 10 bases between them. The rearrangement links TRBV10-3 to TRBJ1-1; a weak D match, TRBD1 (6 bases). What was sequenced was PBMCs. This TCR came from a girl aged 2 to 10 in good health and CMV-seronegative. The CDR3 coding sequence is TGTGCCATCAGTGAGATGGGGGCCCCTGAAGCTTTCTTT. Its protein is CAISEMGAPEAFF.